This entry concerns a single T cell receptor beta chain. This entry belongs to a study of CD8 T cells in Susac syndrome. An amount of RNA that ranged from roughly 0.45 to 1 ug was reverse transcribed with random hexamers. MiXCR, applied by TCRdb to the immunoSEQ multiplex PCR reads, yields one record per CDR3 protein. The repertoire includes fewer than 150,000 distinct CDR3 sequences, over 90% of them detected once, and roughly 0.13% sits in the top ten. This CDR3 has 13 amino acids. Germline V gene sequence: CDR1 SQVTM, CDR2 ANQGSEA. Trimming pared 8 bases from V and 0 bases from J, leaving 12 bases between.

The V and J genes are TRBV29-1 and TRBJ2-3, with a weak D call TRBD1 (7 bases). The TCR originated in a human donor in good health. The sequenced sample consisted of CD4+ T cells from PBMCs. The CDR3 DNA reads as TGCAGCCAGGGGGGACGGAGCACAGATACGCAGTATTTT. The encoded protein is CSQGGRSTDTQYF.